This TCR beta chain was captured in a study of cytomegalovirus exposure and HLA in healthy donors. The germline V gene has CDR1 SGHNT and CDR2 YYREEE (reference sequence). Trimming removed 0 bases from V and 4 bases from J; junction bases left unmatched: 4. This CDR3 is 14 amino acids long. The PCR was carried out with 60 Vbeta primers and 13 Jbeta primers. The data were produced by immunoSEQ multiplex PCR, yet TCRdb's version contains in-frame clones alone and is incomplete. The data show 100,000 to 150,000 clones, about three quarters seen once. Sample: PBMCs. This sequence joins TRBV5-4 and TRBJ2-7; 7 bases match TRBD2. The receptor was isolated from a middle-aged woman in good health and CMV-seronegative. The CDR3: CASSLVGGGYEQYF. CDR3 coding DNA: TGTGCCAGCAGCTTGGTTGGGGGGGGGTACGAGCAGTACTTC.